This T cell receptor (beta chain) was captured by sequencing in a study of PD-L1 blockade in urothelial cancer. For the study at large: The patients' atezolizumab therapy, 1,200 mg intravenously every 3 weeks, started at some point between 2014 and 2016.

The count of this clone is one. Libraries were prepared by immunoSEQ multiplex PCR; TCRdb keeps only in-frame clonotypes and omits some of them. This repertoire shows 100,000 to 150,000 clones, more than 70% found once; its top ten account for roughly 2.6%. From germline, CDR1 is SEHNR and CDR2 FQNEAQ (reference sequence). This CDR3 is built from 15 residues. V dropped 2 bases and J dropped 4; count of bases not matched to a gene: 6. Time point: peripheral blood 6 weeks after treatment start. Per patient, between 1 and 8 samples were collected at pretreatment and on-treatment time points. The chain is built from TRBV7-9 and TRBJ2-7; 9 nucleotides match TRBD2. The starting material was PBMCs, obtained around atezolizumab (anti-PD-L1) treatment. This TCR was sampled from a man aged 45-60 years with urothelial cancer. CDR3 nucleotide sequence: TGTGCCAGCAGCTTACCGCGGGAGGGCCAGTACGAGCAGTACTTC. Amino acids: CASSLPREGQYEQYF. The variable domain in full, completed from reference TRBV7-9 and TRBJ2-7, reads DTGVSQNPRHKITKRGQNVTFRCDPISEHNRLYWYRQTLGQGPEFLTYFQNEAQLEKSRLLSDRFSAERPKGSFSTLEIQRTEQGDSAMYLCASSLPREGQYEQYFGPGTRLTVT.